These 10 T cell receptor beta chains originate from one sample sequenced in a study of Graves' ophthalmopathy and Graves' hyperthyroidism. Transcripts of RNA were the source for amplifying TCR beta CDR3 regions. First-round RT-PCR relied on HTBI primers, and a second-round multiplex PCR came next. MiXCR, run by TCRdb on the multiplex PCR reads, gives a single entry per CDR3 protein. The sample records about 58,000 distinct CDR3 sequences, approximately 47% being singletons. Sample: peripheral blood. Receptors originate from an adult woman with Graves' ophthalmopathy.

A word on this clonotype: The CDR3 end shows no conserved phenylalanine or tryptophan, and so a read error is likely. The chain's CDR3 is CASSALLAGDPNEQFC. In DNA form, the CDR3 reads TGCGCCAGCAGCGCGTTACTAGCGGGAGACCCCAATGAGCAGTTCTGC. V usage is TRBV5-1 and J usage is TRBJ2-1; 11 bases line up with TRBD2. V was clipped by 4 bases and J by 6 bases; unmatched bases: 9. The CDR3 is 16 amino acids. CDR1 is SGHRS, CDR2 YFSETQ, per germline.

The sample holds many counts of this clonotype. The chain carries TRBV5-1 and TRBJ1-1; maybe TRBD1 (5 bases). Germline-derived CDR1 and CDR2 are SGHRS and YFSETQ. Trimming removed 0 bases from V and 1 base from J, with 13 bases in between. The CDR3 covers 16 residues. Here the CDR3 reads CASSLVVGRWNTEAFF. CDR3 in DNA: TGCGCCAGCAGCTTGGTAGTGGGACGCTGGAACACTGAAGCTTTCTTT.

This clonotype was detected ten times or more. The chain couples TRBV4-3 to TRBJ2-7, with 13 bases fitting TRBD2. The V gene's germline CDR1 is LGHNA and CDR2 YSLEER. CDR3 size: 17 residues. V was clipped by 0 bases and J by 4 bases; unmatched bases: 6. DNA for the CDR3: TGCGCCAGCAGCCAAGAGTTGGGACTAGCGGGGCGGTACGAGCAGTACTTC. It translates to CASSQELGLAGRYEQYF.

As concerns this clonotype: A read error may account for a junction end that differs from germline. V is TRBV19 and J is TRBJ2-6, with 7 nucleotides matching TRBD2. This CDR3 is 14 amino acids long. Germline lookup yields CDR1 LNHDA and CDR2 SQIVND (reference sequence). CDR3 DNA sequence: TGTGCCAGTAGTATTTGGGGGAGGGCCAACGTCCTGAGTTTC. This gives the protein CASSIWGRANVLSF.

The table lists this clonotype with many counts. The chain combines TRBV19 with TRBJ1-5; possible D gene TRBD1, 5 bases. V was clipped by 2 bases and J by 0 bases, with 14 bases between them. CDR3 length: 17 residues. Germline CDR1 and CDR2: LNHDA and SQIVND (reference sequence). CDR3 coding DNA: TGTGCCAGTAGTATATTAGTGGGACGGATTAGCAATCAGCCCCAGCATTTT. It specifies CASSILVGRISNQPQHF. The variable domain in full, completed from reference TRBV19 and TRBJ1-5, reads DGGITQSPKYLFRKEGQNVTLSCEQNLNHDAMYWYRQDPGQGLRLIYYSQIVNDFQKGDIAEGYSVSREKKESFPLTVTSAQKNPTAFYLCASSILVGRISNQPQHFGDGTRLSIL.

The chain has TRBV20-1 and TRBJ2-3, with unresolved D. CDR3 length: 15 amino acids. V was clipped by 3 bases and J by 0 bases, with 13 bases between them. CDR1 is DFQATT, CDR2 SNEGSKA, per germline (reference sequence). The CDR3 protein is CSASQAGSSTDTQYF. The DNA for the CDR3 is TGCAGTGCTAGTCAGGCCGGTTCTAGCACAGATACGCAGTATTTT.

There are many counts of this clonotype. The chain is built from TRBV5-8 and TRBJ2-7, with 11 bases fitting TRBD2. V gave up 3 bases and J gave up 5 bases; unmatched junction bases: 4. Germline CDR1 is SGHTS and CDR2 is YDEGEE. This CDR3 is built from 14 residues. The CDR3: CASSSLAGEDEQYF. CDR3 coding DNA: TGTGCCAGCAGCTCACTAGCGGGAGAGGACGAGCAGTACTTC. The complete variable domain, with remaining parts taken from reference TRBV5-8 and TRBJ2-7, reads EAGVTQSPTHLIKTRGQQATLRCSPISGHTSVYWYQQALGLGLQFLLWYDEGEERNRGNFPPRFSGRQFPNYSSELNVNALELEDSALYLCASSSLAGEDEQYFGPGTRLTVT.

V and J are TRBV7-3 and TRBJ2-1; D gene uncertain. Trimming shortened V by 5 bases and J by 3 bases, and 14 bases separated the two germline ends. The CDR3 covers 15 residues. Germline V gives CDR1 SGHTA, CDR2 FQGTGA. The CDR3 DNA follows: TGTGCCAGCAGCCCTCTAGGGTCTGTCTACAATGAGCAGTTCTTC. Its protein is CASSPLGSVYNEQFF.

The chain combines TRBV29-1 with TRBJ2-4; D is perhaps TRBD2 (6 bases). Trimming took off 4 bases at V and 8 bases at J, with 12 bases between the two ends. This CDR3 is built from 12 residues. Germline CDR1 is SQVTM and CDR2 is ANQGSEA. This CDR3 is CSVAAGLDIQYF. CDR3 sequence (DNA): TGCAGCGTTGCGGCGGGGCTCGACATTCAGTACTTC.

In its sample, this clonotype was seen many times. As DNA, the CDR3 is TGTGCCAGCAGTGACTCCTCTGGGGGGAGGACATACAATGAGCAGTTCTTC. Protein: CASSDSSGGRTYNEQFF. The gene calls are TRBV6-4 and TRBJ2-1, with a tentative D call TRBD2 (6 bases). Trimming cost V 0 bases and J 4 bases, with 16 bases left between them. Germline lookup yields CDR1 MRHNA and CDR2 SNTAGT. This CDR3 has 17 residues.